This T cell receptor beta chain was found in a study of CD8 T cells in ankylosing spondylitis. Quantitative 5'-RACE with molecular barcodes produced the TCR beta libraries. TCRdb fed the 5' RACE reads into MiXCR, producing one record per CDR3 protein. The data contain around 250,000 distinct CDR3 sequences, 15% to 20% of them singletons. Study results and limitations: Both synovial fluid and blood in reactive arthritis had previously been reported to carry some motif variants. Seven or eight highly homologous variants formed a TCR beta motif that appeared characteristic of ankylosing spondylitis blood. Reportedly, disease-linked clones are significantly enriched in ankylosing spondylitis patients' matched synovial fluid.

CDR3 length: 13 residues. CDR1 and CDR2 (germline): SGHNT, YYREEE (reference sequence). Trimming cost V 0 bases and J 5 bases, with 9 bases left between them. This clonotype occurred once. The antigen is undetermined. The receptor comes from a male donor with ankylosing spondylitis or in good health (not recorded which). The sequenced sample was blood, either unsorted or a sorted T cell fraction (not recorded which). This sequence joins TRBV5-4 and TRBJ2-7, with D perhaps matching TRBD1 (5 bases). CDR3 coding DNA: TGTGCCAGCAGCTTGGTTCAGGGCCACGAGCAGTACTTC. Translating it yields CASSLVQGHEQYF.